This entry features one TCR beta chain sequence. Methods used by the authors: Amplification of reference gene primers was used by the study to estimate nucleated cell counts. The assay was immunoSEQ multiplex PCR, and TCRdb's table has in-frame clones only and misses some. That table is the source of V, J and clone size, and D and trimming were worked out from the DNA. The sample contains approximately 130,000 clones, approximately 71% of which appear only once. CDR3 length: 14 residues. Germline CDR1 and CDR2: MNHNY and SVGAGI (reference sequence). The V gene lost 2 bases and the J gene lost 7 bases, with 14 bases spanning the gap. This sample is drawn from a study of blood T cell repertoires in COVID-19. About the study: Italy, Spain and the United States were the sources of the convalescent and acute COVID-19 samples. From T cells, B-cell-depleted T cells, or PBMCs came the material, which was cDNA or gDNA.

Sequencing was done on a sample of peripheral blood. This TCR was recovered from a woman between 70 and 85 years old with acute or convalescent COVID-19. The rearrangement uses TRBV6-6 and TRBJ1-1; unclear D gene. DNA of the CDR3: TGTGCCAGCAGTTACCAGGCGGGCTCGGGTGAAGCTTTCTTT. It is translated as CASSYQAGSGEAFF.